The T cell receptor beta chain under discussion was sequenced for a study of shared clonotypes between healthy human individuals (dated by TCRdb to 2018 to 2021). With regard to the full study: A couple of women and three men aged 18 to 49 years were included in the cohort. For each donor, three plates each were used for CD4 naive and CD4 memory, two plates were used for CD8 naive, and one plate was used for CD8 memory. The study deeply sequenced blood TCR repertoires of five healthy adults to estimate repertoire size and the extent of clonotype sharing between individuals. Libraries were prepared and TCR repertoires were sequenced by different laboratories using diverse techniques, in order to increase sequencing depth and limit assay-specific biases. Per donor, leukapheresis produced somewhere between about 0.94 and 8.9 billion PBMCs.

Based on the germline V gene (reference sequence), the CDR1 and CDR2 sequences are MNHEY and SMNVEV. Measured from the cysteine to the phenylalanine, the CDR3 is 14 residues long. Solely the CDR3 DNA is kept, with 42 bases framed from the first base. V sheds 5 bases and J sheds 0 bases, leaving 11 bases between their ends. TCR CDR3 regions were amplified from genomic DNA by multiplex PCR using the deep immunoSEQ assay. Extracted genomic DNA from each cell subset was spread evenly across all wells of several immunoSEQ 96-well plates, with each plate serving as a replicate. For sorted subsets, each replicate PCR was loaded with about 0.2 ug genomic DNA, equivalent to 30,000 or so T cell genomes. Purified libraries were measured with a Qubit 3.0 fluorometer, size-checked on a Bioanalyzer 2100, and measured again with the KAPA Library Quantification kit. Every immunoSEQ 96-well plate was sequenced on a dedicated single-read 150-cycle Illumina NextSeq 550 flow cell. On the authors' methods: The immunoSEQ output contained only junctional sequences without quality scores, so filtering could not match that applied to full-length reads. To assign V/J genes and CDR3, sequences were annotated against IMGT germline references using PyIR, a Python wrapper for IgBLAST v1.9. Reads with weak V/J assignments (E-value above 1e-6), missing CDR3, stop codons, out-of-frame junctions, or ambiguous translated residues were removed. A V3J clonotype was defined by an identical inferred V gene, J gene, and CDR3 amino acid sequence. To compute the percentage overlap between repertoires, the number of shared unique clonotypes was divided by the size of the smaller repertoire. Richness of each repertoire was evaluated using RTK rarefaction, the Chao1 estimator, and Recon v2.1 estimates of unobserved clonotypes. For all TCRbeta clonotypes obtained by the gDNA method from a handful of donors, generation probabilities were computed with OLGA. What TCRdb holds here is the immuneACCESS table cut down to in-frame rearrangements. Part of the clones is not present; checked against another copy, under half of the missing clones reflect an unresolved V gene, and the others are unexplained. That table supplies the V and J calls and clone size; D and trimming were determined from the DNA. The sample includes roughly 2 million clones, with less than 95% observed a single time. Of the sample, 1.1% is held by the ten largest clones.

With respect to this clone: Its antigen has not been determined. There are no base qualities to consult, and no much larger clone falls within one base.

Broad study findings and their caveats: Across a few donors, about 5% of naive CD4, roughly 3.4% of naive CD8, under 2.5% of memory CD4, and about 0.44% of memory CD8 clonotypes were shared. Based on pairwise subsampling, the degree of clonotype sharing among donors was expected to be affected by sequencing depth. Naive subsets generally had larger estimated clonotype richness than memory subsets. Only blood was sampled, and tissue TCR repertoires likely differ from those in blood. Incomplete sequencing was indicated by rarefaction of sorted-subset datasets, despite the large sequencing depth. Because the study included only a small number of donors, the genetic and exposure-history diversity represented was limited. Clonotypes shared by all four sorted-subset donors showed higher generation probabilities than non-shared clonotypes.

CD8 naive samples were CD45RO-negative cells positively selected for CCR7, giving a CD45RA+CCR7+ population that excluded TemRA cells. Donors were healthy HIV-negative adults with no recently reported acute infections or vaccinations. Only Caucasian adults living in Nashville, Tennessee, USA were represented among the donors. Blood was obtained by leukapheresis, after which PBMCs were separated by Ficoll-Histopaque density gradient centrifugation and cryopreserved in liquid nitrogen vapor phase. Analytical flow cytometry was used to check the purity and quantity of each magnetically sorted T cell population. Genomic DNA was isolated from each sorted fraction and quantified by UV absorbance on a Nanodrop 2000c.

This chain is built from TRBV27 and TRBJ2-7, with the D segment identity uncertain. This receptor was identified in a man aged 18 to 30 in good health. Sequencing was carried out using naive CD8+ T cells sorted from blood. The cell subset or site label, as the study defines it: CD45RA+CCR7+. The DNA sequence follows: TGTGCCAGCAGTCCAGCGCCCAGCTCCTACGAGCAGTACTTC. Translated, this is CASSPAPSSYEQYF.